This TCR beta chain was found in a study of T cell changes during pregnancy in multiple sclerosis. Sequencing was performed with immunoSEQ multiplex PCR; in TCRdb, only in-frame clones are kept and a portion is missing. The table includes roughly 25,000 clones, 88% detected once. Sequencing used CD4+ T cells from peripheral blood mononuclear cells, obtained in the first trimester of pregnancy. The receptor comes from a female donor in good health, enrolled as a control in a pregnancy study.

The CDR3 nucleotides read TGTGCCAGCAGTTTGATCCGACAGGGTATCGGTCAGCCCCAGCATTTT. It is translated as CASSLIRQGIGQPQHF. The chain joins TRBV28 to TRBJ1-5; 7 bases fit TRBD1. The CDR3 has 16 residues. The germline gives CDR1 MDHEN, CDR2 SYDVKM. Trimming at V came to 3 bases and at J to 6 bases, leaving 11 bases not matched to a gene.